One and the same sample provided the 17 T cell receptor beta chains below, sequenced in a study of immune evolution from preneoplasia to lung adenocarcinoma. The assay was immunoSEQ multiplex PCR, and TCRdb's table has in-frame clones only and misses some. The data show under 8,500 clones, 65% to 90% seen once. Material: FFPE invasive lung adenocarcinoma tissue. The receptors stem from a person aged 45 to 59 with lung adenocarcinoma.

The V gene is TRBV28, the J gene TRBJ2-7, with 13 bases matching TRBD2. The CDR3 covers 17 residues. CDR1 and CDR2 from the germline V gene are MDHEN and SYDVKM. V lost 8 bases, J lost 0 bases, and 10 bases stayed unmatched. CDR3 nucleotides: TGTGCCAGCTGGACTAGCGGGAGAGGGACTAGCTCCTACGAGCAGTACTTC. Its protein is CASWTSGRGTSSYEQYF.

The rearrangement joins TRBV6-6 to TRBJ1-5; the D gene is possibly TRBD1 (5 bases). The CDR3 covers 15 residues. Germline-derived CDR1 and CDR2 are MNHNY and SVGAGI (reference sequence). V lost 8 bases to trimming and J lost 6 bases, with 20 bases between them. This CDR3 is CASVPPGGGSQPQHF. Here the CDR3 DNA reads TGTGCCAGCGTACCACCGGGGGGTGGCAGTCAGCCCCAGCATTTT.

The sample holds one count of this clone. This chain uses TRBV20-1 with TRBJ2-7, with D unclear. Germline lookup yields CDR1 DFQATT and CDR2 SNEGSKA (reference sequence). The V end was cut by 4 bases, the J end by 1 base, with 5 bases between. The CDR3 loop spans 11 amino acids. The CDR3 sequence: CSATESYEQYF. In DNA form, the CDR3 reads TGCAGTGCTACTGAGTCCTACGAGCAGTACTTC.

Only one count was recorded for this clone. V and J are TRBV19 and TRBJ2-1, with D perhaps assigned TRBD1 or TRBD2 (6 bases each). V was trimmed by 5 bases and J by 4 bases, leaving 21 bases between them. The CDR3 contains 17 residues. Germline V gives CDR1 LNHDA, CDR2 SQIVND (reference sequence). The chain's CDR3 is CASSAGQSTGTYNEQFF. The DNA of the CDR3 is TGTGCCAGTAGTGCCGGACAGTCAACGGGGACTTACAATGAGCAGTTCTTC.

The CDR3 nucleotides read TGTGCCAGCAGGACCGACAGGGTGGACACCGGGGAGCTGTTTTTT. This gives the protein CASRTDRVDTGELFF. V gene TRBV6-1 combines with J gene TRBJ2-2, with TRBD1 identical over 7 bases. Unmatched junction bases numbered 7, after V lost 6 bases and J lost 3 bases. The germline V gene has CDR1 MNHNS and CDR2 SASEGT. The CDR3 runs 15 residues.

This clone was found a few times. This chain connects TRBV30 to TRBJ1-5; D not certain. The CDR3 has 13 amino acids. Deletions cut 1 base from V and 4 bases from J, with 8 bases between. Per germline, CDR1 GTSNPN and CDR2 SVGIG (reference sequence). CDR3 residues: CAWSGQYNQPQHF. In DNA form, the CDR3 reads TGTGCCTGGAGTGGACAATATAATCAGCCCCAGCATTTT.

This chain uses TRBV28 with TRBJ2-1; TRBD2 matches at 10 bases. Germline V gene data show CDR1 as MDHEN and CDR2 as SYDVKM. V lost 6 bases, J lost 7 bases, and 6 bases stayed unmatched. The CDR3 totals 14 residues. The chain's CDR3 is CASRPSGSRNEQFF. The CDR3 DNA reads TGTGCCAGCAGACCTAGCGGGAGTAGGAATGAGCAGTTCTTC.

This clone was counted between two and nine times. The chain links TRBV9 to TRBJ2-7; D is uncertain. Germline assignment: CDR1 SGDLS and CDR2 YYNGEE. The CDR3 covers 11 residues. The V end was cut by 4 bases, the J end by 6 bases, with 8 bases between. CDR3 residues: CASSSTSEQYF. The DNA for the CDR3 is TGTGCCAGCAGCTCTACGAGCGAGCAGTACTTC.

The chain joins TRBV28 to TRBJ1-2; D gene ambiguous. V was trimmed by 6 bases and J by 2 bases, leaving 7 bases between them. Germline V CDR1 and CDR2: MDHEN, SYDVKM. There are 12 residues in the CDR3. For the CDR3, the DNA is TGTGCCAGCAGGTCTATGAACTATGGCTACACCTTC. As protein: CASRSMNYGYTF.

This chain joins TRBV7-3 and TRBJ1-2, with no clear D. Germline V lookup: CDR1 SGHTA, CDR2 FQGTGA. V lost 5 bases and J 8 bases, leaving 15 bases between the germline ends. The CDR3 loop spans 13 amino acids. CDR3 sequence (DNA): TGTGCCAGCAGCCCAATCCCCGGTTACGGCTACACCTTC. It encodes CASSPIPGYGYTF.

The chain is built from TRBV5-1 and TRBJ2-2; D is perhaps TRBD1 (6 bases). The CDR3 spans 15 residues. V was clipped by 3 bases and J by 1 base, with 10 bases between them. Germline V gene lookup returns CDR1 SGHRS and CDR2 YFSETQ. The CDR3 is CASSSGQRNTGELFF. CDR3 DNA: TGCGCCAGCAGCTCTGGACAGCGGAACACCGGGGAGCTGTTTTTT.

The rearrangement links TRBV9 to TRBJ1-1; 7 nucleotides match TRBD1. The J segment lost 5 bases and the V segment lost 0 bases, leaving 4 bases of the junction unmatched. Germline CDR1 and CDR2: SGDLS and YYNGEE. This CDR3 has 14 amino acids. The chain's CDR3 is CASSVVGGETEAFF. As DNA, the CDR3 is TGTGCCAGCAGCGTAGTAGGGGGCGAAACTGAAGCTTTCTTT.

This clone has only a few counts. V and J are TRBV27 and TRBJ1-6; 7 bases agree with TRBD1. CDR1 and CDR2 (germline): MNHEY, SMNVEV (reference sequence). V lost 4 bases and J lost 7; bases outside the gene matches: 4. The CDR3 has 14 amino acids. CDR3 DNA sequence: TGTGCCAGCAGTTGGGCAGGGGGGAATTCACCCCTCCACTTT. Translation gives CASSWAGGNSPLHF.

The genes are TRBV7-2 and TRBJ2-3, with 12 bases lining up with TRBD2. With V trimmed by 4 bases and J by 6 bases, 8 bases remained unmatched. Germline lookup yields CDR1 SGHTA and CDR2 FQGNSA. This CDR3 contains 16 residues. The chain's CDR3 is CASSSGLAGIVDTQYF. The DNA for the CDR3 is TGTGCCAGCAGCTCAGGACTAGCGGGGATCGTTGATACGCAGTATTTT.

J is TRBJ2-6 and V is TRBV5-1; D uncertain. The CDR3 sequence is 14 residues long. Germline V lookup: CDR1 SGHRS, CDR2 YFSETQ. Trimming removed 4 bases from V and 0 bases from J, with 5 bases in between. The CDR3 DNA sequence: TGCGCCAGCAGCCCGAGCTCTGGGGCCAACGTCCTGACTTTC. It encodes CASSPSSGANVLTF.

The chain employs TRBV5-4 and TRBJ2-5; a possible D gene is TRBD2 (5 bases). V lost 0 bases, J lost 5 bases, and 11 bases lay in between. Germline V CDR1 and CDR2: SGHNT, YYREEE (reference sequence). This CDR3 comprises 14 residues. CDR3 in DNA: TGTGCCAGCAGCTTGGGGGCTAGCCCGGAGACCCAGTACTTC. This translates into CASSLGASPETQYF.

A word on this clone: Other DNA sequences in the same sample also yield this CDR3. The V gene is TRBV9, the J gene TRBJ1-2; D gene uncertain. The V and J ends lost 4 bases and 6 bases respectively, with 16 bases between them. Looked up from germline, CDR1 is SGDLS and CDR2 is YYNGEE. The CDR3 is 14 residues long. The CDR3 DNA is TGTGCCAGCAGCCCACACATAGAAGCAAATGGCTACACCTTC. This encodes CASSPHIEANGYTF.